A single TCR beta chain is shown here with its context. Its cognate antigen is unknown. Trimming left V 1 base short and J 0 bases short, with 8 bases between. Germline V CDR1 and CDR2: SNHLY, FYNNEI. CDR3 size: 15 residues. This record belongs to a study of T cell responses to AZD1222 COVID-19 vaccine. Whole-study findings and limits: Repertoire sampling occurred only after the peak T cell response. The donors showed a predominance of white British ancestry and of females, with possible underestimation of clonal diversity. Recipients of two AZD1222 doses showed rising Spike-specific TCR breadth and depth.

Method: immunoSEQ multiplex PCR; TCRdb's copy keeps in-frame clones and lacks some. The data show around 190,000 clones, about 86% seen once. The chain joins TRBV2 to TRBJ2-3; no clear D gene. The receptor was derived from an adult who received the AZD1222 COVID-19 vaccine. The sequencing here drew on peripheral blood, taken 28 days after the second AZD1222 dose. The CDR3 DNA reads as TGTGCCAGCAGTGAAGGTCAGGCTAGCACAGATACGCAGTATTTT. Amino acid sequence: CASSEGQASTDTQYF.